Presented here are 4 T cell receptor beta chains from one specimen sequenced in a study of tissue T cells after allogeneic stem cell transplantation. Time point here: mouse harvest day 14 after allogeneic transplant. Tail vein injection delivered 10^7 T-cell-depleted bone marrow cells and 10^6 splenic CD5+ T cells. Data came from immunoSEQ multiplex PCR; TCRdb stores just in-frame clones and leaves some out. Of around 3,100 clones listed, about 42% are singletons. The sample taken for sequencing was gut tissue. Receptors were obtained from a female BALB/c mouse given C57BL/6 T cells with graft-versus-host disease after an allogeneic hematopoietic cell transplant.

Regarding this clone: Gene labels here are mouse ones. The DNA ends 1 residue before the CDR3 does, and the rest of the CDR3 is filled in from the germline J gene. The chain couples TRBV26 to TRBJ2-7; 7 positions agree with TRBD1. The V gene's germline CDR1 is KGHPV and CDR2 FQNQEV (reference sequence). CDR3 length: 12 residues. V lost 3 bases, J lost 7 bases, and 3 bases stayed unmatched. CDR3 bases read: TGTGCCAGCAGTCTCCCAGGGGGAGAACAGTAC. Amino acid sequence: CASSLPGGEQY. The CDR3 reads in full as CASSLPGGEQYF.

The sample holds a few counts of this clone. Germline and genes here are mouse. The read ends 1 residue early relative to the CDR3; the germline J gene fills the gap. This chain uses TRBV1 with TRBJ1-4, with unresolved D. Germline CDR1 is NSQYPW and CDR2 is LRSPGD (reference sequence). CDR3 size: 12 residues. V lost 0 bases to trimming and J lost 6 bases, with 2 bases between them. The CDR3 is CTCSADHERLFF. CDR3 DNA, as far as it was read: TGCACCTGCAGTGCAGATCACGAAAGATTATTT.

Worth noting for this clone: The junction departs from germline at one end; a sequencing error may be responsible. Genes here carry mouse names. The sequence runs out 1 residue before the end of the CDR3; the remainder is reconstructed from the germline J gene. The chain has TRBV1 and TRBJ2-7; a weak D match, TRBD1 (5 bases). Germline V lookup: CDR1 NSQYPW, CDR2 LRSPGD (reference sequence). The CDR3 runs 12 residues. The part of the CDR3 DNA that was read is TGCGCCTGCAGTGCGGACAAATATGAACAGTAC. It is translated as CACSADKYEQY. The CDR3 reads in full as CACSADKYEQYF.

To note about this clone: Each gene name is a mouse one. Read coverage stops 1 residue before the CDR3 terminus; the germline J gene supplies the remainder. The genes are TRBV3 and TRBJ2-5, with 8 bases that match TRBD2. V was clipped by 5 bases and J by 6 bases; unmatched bases: 1. Germline values: CDR1 SNHLY, CDR2 FYNGKV (reference sequence). The CDR3 extends over 12 amino acids. CDR3 protein: CASSGLGDTQYF. Partial CDR3 DNA: TGTGCCAGCAGCGGACTGGGCGACACCCAGTAC.